These 2 T cell receptor beta chains originate from one sample sequenced in a study of blood T cell repertoires in COVID-19. Method: immunoSEQ multiplex PCR; TCRdb's copy keeps in-frame clones and lacks some. Among 260,000 or so clones, roughly four fifths were seen once, and the ten largest hold approximately 4.5%. Sequenced sample: peripheral blood. All receptors derive from a woman in her sixties or seventies with acute or convalescent COVID-19.

CDR3 amino acids: CASSPRQGPSPLHF. The CDR3 DNA is TGTGCCAGCAGCCCCCGACAGGGGCCCTCACCCCTCCACTTT. The chain employs TRBV4-2 and TRBJ1-6; 8 bases align to TRBD1. The CDR3 length is 14 residues. Germline CDR1 reads LGHNA; CDR2 reads YNFKEQ. The ends lost 4 bases at V and 10 bases at J; junction bases unmatched: 6.

CDR3 protein: CASSEGVRTEAFF. The CDR3 nucleotides are TGCGCCAGCAGCGAGGGGGTACGGACTGAAGCTTTCTTT. V and J are TRBV4-1 and TRBJ1-1, with D maybe TRBD1 (6 bases). V shed 5 bases and J shed 5 bases, with 12 bases lying between them. CDR3 length: 13 residues. The germline gives CDR1 MGHRA, CDR2 YSYEKL.